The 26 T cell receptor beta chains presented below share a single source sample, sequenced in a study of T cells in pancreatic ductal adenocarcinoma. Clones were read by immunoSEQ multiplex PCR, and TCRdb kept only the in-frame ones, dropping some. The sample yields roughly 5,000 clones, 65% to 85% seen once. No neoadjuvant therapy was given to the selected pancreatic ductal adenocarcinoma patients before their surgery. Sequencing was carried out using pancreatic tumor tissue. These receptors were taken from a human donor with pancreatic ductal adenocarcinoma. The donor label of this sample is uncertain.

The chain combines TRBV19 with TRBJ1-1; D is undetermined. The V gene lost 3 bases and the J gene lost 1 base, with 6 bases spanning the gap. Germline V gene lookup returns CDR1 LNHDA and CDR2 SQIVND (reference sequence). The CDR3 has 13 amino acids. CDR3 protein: CASSIYGNTEAFF. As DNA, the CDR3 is TGTGCCAGTAGTATTTACGGGAACACTGAAGCTTTCTTT.

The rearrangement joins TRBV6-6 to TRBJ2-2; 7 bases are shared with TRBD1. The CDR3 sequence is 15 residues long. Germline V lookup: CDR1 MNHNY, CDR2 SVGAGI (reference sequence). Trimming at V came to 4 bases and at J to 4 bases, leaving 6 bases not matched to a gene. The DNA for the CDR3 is TGTGCCAGCAGTTTTAAGGGGGCGGGCACCGGGGAGCTGTTTTTT. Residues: CASSFKGAGTGELFF.

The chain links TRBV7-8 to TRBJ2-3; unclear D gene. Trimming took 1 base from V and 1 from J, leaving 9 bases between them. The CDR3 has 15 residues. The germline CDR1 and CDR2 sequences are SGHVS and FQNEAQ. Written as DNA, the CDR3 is TGTGCCAGCAGCTTAGTACAGTTAGGCACAGATACGCAGTATTTT. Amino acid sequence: CASSLVQLGTDTQYF.

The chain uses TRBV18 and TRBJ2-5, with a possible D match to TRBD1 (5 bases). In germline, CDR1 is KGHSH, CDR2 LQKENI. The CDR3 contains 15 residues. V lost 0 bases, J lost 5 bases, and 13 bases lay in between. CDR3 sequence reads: CASSPPGSAGETQYF. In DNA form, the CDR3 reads TGTGCCAGCTCACCACCGGGTTCGGCAGGGGAGACCCAGTACTTC.

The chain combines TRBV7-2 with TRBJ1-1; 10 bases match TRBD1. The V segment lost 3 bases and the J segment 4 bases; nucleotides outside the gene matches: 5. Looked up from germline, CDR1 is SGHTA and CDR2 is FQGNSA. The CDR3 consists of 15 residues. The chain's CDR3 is CASSFFWTGGTEAFF. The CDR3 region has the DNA TGTGCCAGCAGCTTCTTTTGGACAGGGGGCACTGAAGCTTTCTTT.

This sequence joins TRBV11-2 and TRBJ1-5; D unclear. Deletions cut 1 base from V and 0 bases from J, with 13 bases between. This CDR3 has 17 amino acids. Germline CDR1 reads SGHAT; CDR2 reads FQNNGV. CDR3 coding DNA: TGTGCCAGCAGCTTAGCGGGAGGAATATATAGCAATCAGCCCCAGCATTTT. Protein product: CASSLAGGIYSNQPQHF.

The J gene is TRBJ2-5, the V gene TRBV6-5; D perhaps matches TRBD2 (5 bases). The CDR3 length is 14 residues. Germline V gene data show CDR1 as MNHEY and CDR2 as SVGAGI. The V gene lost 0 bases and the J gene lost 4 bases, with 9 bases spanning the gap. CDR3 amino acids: CASSYSVEVETQYF. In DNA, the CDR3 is TGTGCCAGCAGTTACTCTGTGGAGGTAGAGACCCAGTACTTC.

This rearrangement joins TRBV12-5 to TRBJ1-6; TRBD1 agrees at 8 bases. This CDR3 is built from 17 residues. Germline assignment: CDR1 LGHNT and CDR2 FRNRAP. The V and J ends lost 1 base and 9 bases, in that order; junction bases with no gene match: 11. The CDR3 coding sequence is TGTGCTAGTGGTTTGGACTTCCCTGGACAGGGAGCTTCACCCCTCCACTTT. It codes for CASGLDFPGQGASPLHF. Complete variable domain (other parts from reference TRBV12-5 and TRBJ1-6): DARVTQTPRHKVTEMGQEVTMRCQPILGHNTVFWYRQTMMQGLELLAYFRNRAPLDDSGMPKDRFSAEMPDATLATLKIQPSEPRDSAVYFCASGLDFPGQGASPLHFGNGTRLTVT.

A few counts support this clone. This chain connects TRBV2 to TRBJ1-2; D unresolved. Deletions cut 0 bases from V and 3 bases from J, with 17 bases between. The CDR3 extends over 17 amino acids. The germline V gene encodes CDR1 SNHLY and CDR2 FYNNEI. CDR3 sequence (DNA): TGTGCCAGCAGTGAAGCAGGACCGGGATCGCTCGACTATGGCTACACCTTC. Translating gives CASSEAGPGSLDYGYTF.

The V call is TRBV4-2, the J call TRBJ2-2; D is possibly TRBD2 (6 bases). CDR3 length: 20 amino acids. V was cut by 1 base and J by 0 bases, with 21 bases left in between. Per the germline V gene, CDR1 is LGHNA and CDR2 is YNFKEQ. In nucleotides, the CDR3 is TGTGCCAGCAGCCAAGGGAAAGCCGGGACTTCCAACGCGAACACCGGGGAGCTGTTTTTT. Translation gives CASSQGKAGTSNANTGELFF.

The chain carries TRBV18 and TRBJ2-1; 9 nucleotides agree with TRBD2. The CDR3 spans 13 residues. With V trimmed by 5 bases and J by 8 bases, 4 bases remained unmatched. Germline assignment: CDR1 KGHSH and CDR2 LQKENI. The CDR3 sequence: CASSAGLADEQFF. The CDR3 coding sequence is TGTGCCAGCTCAGCGGGACTAGCCGATGAGCAGTTCTTC.

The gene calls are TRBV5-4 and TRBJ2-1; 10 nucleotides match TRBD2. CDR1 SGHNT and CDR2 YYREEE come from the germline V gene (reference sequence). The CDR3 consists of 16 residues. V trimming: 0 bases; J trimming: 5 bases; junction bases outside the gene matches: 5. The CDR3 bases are TGTGCCAGCAGCTTGGAAAGCGGGAGGGCCCACAATGAGCAGTTCTTC. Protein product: CASSLESGRAHNEQFF.

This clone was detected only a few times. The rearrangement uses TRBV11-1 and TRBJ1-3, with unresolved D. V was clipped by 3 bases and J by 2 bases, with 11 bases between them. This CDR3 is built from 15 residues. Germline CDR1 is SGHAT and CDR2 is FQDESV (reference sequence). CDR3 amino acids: CASSFSLGTGNTIYF. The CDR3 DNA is TGTGCCAGCAGCTTCTCCTTGGGGACTGGAAACACCATATATTTT.

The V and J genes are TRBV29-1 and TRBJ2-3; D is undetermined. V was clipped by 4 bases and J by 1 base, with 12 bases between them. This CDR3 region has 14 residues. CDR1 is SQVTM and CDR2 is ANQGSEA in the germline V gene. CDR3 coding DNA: TGCAGCGTTGTGGCTTTCAGAGGCACAGATACGCAGTATTTT. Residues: CSVVAFRGTDTQYF.

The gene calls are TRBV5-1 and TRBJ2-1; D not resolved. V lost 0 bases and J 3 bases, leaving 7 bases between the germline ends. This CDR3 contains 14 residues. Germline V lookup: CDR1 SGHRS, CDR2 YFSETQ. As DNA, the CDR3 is TGCGCCAGCAGCTTGGGTGACTTCTACAATGAGCAGTTCTTC. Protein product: CASSLGDFYNEQFF. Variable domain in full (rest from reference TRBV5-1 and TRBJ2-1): KAGVTQTPRYLIKTRGQQVTLSCSPISGHRSVSWYQQTPGQGLQFLFEYFSETQRNKGNFPGRFSGRQFSNSRSEMNVSTLELGDSALYLCASSLGDFYNEQFFGPGTRLTVL.

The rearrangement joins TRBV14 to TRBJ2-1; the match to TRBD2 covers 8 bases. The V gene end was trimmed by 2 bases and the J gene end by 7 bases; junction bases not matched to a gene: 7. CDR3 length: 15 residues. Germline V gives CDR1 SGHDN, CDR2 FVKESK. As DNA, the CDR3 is TGTGCCAGCAGCCAATCAGCGGGAGTGTCAAATGAGCAGTTCTTC. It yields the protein CASSQSAGVSNEQFF.

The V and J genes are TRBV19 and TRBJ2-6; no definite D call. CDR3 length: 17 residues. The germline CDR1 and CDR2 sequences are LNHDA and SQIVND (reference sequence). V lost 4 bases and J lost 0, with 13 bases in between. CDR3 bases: TGTGCCAGTAGTACTTCAGCTAGAGGCTCTGGGGCCAACGTCCTGACTTTC. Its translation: CASSTSARGSGANVLTF.

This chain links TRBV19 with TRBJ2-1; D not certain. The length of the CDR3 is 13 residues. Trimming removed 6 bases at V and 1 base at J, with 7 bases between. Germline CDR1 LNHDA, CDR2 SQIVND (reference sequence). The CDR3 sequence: CASSGSSYNEQFF. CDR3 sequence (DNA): TGTGCCAGTAGCGGTTCATCCTACAATGAGCAGTTCTTC.

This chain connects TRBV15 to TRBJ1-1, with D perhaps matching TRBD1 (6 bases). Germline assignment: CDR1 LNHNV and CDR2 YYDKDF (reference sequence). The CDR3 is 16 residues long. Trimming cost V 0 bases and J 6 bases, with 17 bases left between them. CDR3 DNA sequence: TGTGCCACCAGCAGAGATCAGGGGACCCAGGGTGCTGAAGCTTTCTTT. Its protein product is CATSRDQGTQGAEAFF.

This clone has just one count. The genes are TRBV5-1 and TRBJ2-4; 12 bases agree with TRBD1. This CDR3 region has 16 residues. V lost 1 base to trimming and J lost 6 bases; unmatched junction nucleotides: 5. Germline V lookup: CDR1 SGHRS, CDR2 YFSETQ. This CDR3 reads CASSLTRGQGANIQYF. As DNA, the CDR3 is TGCGCCAGCAGCTTGACCCGGGGACAGGGGGCAAACATTCAGTACTTC.

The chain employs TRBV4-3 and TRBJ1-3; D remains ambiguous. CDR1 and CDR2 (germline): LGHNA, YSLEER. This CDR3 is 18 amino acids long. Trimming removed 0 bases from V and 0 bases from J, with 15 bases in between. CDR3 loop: CASSQEARVRISGNTIYF. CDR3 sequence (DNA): TGCGCCAGCAGCCAAGAAGCGAGGGTCCGAATCTCTGGAAACACCATATATTTT.

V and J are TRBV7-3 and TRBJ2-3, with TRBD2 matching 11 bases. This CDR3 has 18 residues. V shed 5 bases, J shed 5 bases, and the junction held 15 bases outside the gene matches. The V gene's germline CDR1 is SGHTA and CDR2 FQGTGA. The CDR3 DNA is TGTGCCAGCAGCCCGACCGGGACTAGCGGCGGGGGAGAAGATACGCAGTATTTT. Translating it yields CASSPTGTSGGGEDTQYF.

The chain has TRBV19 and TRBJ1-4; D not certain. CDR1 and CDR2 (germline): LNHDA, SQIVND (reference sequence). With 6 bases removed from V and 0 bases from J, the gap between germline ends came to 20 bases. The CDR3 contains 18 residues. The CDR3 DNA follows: TGTGCCAGTAGAGAACGGGAGTCCAGAGTTGCAACTAATGAAAAACTGTTTTTT. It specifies CASRERESRVATNEKLFF. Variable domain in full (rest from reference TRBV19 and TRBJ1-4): DGGITQSPKYLFRKEGQNVTLSCEQNLNHDAMYWYRQDPGQGLRLIYYSQIVNDFQKGDIAEGYSVSREKKESFPLTVTSAQKNPTAFYLCASRERESRVATNEKLFFGSGTQLSVL.

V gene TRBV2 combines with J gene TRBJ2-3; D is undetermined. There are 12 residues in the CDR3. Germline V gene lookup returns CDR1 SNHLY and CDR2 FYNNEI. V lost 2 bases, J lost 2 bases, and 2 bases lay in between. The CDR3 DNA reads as TGTGCCAGCAGTGAAAACACAGATACGCAGTATTTT. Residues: CASSENTDTQYF.

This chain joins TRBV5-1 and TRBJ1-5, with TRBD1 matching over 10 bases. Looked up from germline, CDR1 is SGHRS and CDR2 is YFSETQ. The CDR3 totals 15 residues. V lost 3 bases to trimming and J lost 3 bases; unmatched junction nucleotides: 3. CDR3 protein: CASSYGQGDNQPQHF. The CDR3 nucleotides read TGCGCCAGCAGCTACGGACAGGGGGACAATCAGCCCCAGCATTTT.

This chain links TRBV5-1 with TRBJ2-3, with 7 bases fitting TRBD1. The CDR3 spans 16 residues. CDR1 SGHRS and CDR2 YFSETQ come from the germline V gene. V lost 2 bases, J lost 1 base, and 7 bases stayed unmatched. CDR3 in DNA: TGCGCCAGCAGCTTACAAAACAGGGGTCGCACAGATACGCAGTATTTT. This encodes CASSLQNRGRTDTQYF. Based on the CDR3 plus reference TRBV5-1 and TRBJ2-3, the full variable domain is KAGVTQTPRYLIKTRGQQVTLSCSPISGHRSVSWYQQTPGQGLQFLFEYFSETQRNKGNFPGRFSGRQFSNSRSEMNVSTLELGDSALYLCASSLQNRGRTDTQYFGPGTRLTVL.